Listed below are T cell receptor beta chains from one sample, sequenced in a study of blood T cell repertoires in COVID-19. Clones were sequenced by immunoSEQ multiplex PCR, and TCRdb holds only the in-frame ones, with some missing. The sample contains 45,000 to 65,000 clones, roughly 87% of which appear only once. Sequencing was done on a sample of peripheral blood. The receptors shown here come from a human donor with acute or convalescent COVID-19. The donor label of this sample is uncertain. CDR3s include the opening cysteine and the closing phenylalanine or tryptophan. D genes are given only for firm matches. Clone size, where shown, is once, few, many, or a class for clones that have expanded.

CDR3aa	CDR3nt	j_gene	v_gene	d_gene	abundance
CATGGFGSDPYQETQYF	TGTGCCACCGGGGGGTTTGGCAGCGACCCGTACCAAGAGACCCAGTACTTC	TRBJ2-5	TRBV24-1	-	-
CASGEDWGNQPQHF	TGTGCCAGCGGGGAGGATTGGGGCAATCAGCCCCAGCATTTT	TRBJ1-5	TRBV2	-	-
CASGRGGFSTDTQYF	TGTGCCAGCGGGCGCGGAGGCTTTAGCACAGATACGCAGTATTTT	TRBJ2-3	TRBV19	-	-
CASSFDTFKQYF	TGTGCCAGCAGTTTCGACACCTTTAAGCAGTACTTC	TRBJ2-7	TRBV12-3/TRBV12-4	-	-
CSVEGAGGSVETQYF	TGCAGCGTTGAAGGCGCAGGGGGTTCGGTTGAGACCCAGTACTTC	TRBJ2-5	TRBV29-1	TRBD1	once
CASSQSKPETPARETQYF	TGCGCCAGCAGTCAATCGAAGCCAGAGACACCAGCCAGGGAGACCCAGTACTTC	TRBJ2-5	TRBV23-1	-	-
CASSLDPGGSTDTQYF	TGTGCCAGCAGTTTAGATCCGGGGGGAAGCACAGATACGCAGTATTTT	TRBJ2-3	TRBV28	TRBD2	-
CASRGDLNTEAFF	TGTGCCAGTAGGGGGGACTTGAACACTGAAGCTTTCTTT	TRBJ1-1	TRBV19	-	-
CASSLSGGTGNEKLFF	TGTGCCAGCAGCTTATCTGGGGGGACAGGGAATGAAAAACTGTTTTTT	TRBJ1-4	TRBV7-9	TRBD1	-
CASSSSPGLAKYEQYF	TGTGCCAGCAGTTCGTCTCCGGGACTAGCGAAATACGAGCAGTACTTC	TRBJ2-7	TRBV27	TRBD2	-
CASSEFKEGTDTQYF	TGCGCCAGCAGTGAGTTCAAGGAGGGCACAGATACGCAGTATTTT	TRBJ2-3	TRBV10-1	-	-
CASSFAGATTGELFF	TGCGCCAGCAGCTTCGCAGGGGCAACCACCGGGGAGCTGTTTTTT	TRBJ2-2	TRBV5-1	-	-
CASRVERTEAFF	TGTGCCAGCAGAGTAGAGAGAACTGAAGCTTTCTTT	TRBJ1-1	TRBV2	-	-
CASSQANYGYTF	TGTGCCAGCAGTCAGGCTAACTATGGCTACACCTTC	TRBJ1-2	TRBV12-3/TRBV12-4	-	-
CSASFVRQGAGEQFF	TGCAGTGCTAGTTTCGTGAGGCAGGGGGCGGGGGAGCAGTTCTTC	TRBJ2-1	TRBV20-1	TRBD1	-
CASSLYRTGGSYGYTF	TGTGCCAGCAGTTTATACCGGACAGGGGGCTCGTATGGCTACACCTTC	TRBJ1-2	TRBV27	TRBD1	-
CASRRGGSSLDEQFF	TGTGCCAGCCGTCGGGGGGGGAGTTCTCTGGATGAGCAGTTCTTC	TRBJ2-1	TRBV7-8	TRBD2	-